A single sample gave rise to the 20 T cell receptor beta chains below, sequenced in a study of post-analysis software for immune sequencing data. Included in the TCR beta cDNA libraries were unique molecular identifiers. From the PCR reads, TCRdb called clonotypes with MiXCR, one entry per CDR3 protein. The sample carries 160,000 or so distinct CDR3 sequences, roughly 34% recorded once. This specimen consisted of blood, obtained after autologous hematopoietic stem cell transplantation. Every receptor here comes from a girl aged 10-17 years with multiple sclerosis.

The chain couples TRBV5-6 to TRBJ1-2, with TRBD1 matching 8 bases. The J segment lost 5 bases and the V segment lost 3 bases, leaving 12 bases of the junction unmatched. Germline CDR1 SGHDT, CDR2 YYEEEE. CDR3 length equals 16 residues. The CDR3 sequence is CASSSRQGQTLYGYTF. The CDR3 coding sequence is TGTGCCAGCAGCTCCCGACAGGGGCAAACCCTATATGGCTACACCTTC.

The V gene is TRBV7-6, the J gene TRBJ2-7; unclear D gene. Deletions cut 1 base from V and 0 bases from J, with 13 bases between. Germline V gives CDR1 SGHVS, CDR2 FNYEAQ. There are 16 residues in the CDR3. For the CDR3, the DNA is TGTGCCAGCAGCTTAGTTGGGTCGGAGAGCTCCTACGAGCAGTACTTC. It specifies CASSLVGSESSYEQYF.

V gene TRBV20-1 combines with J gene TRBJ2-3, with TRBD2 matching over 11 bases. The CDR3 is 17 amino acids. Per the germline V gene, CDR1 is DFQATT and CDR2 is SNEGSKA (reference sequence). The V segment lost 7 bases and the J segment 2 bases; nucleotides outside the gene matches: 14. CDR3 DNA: TGCAGTGTTGGGGGCTCCGGGACTAGCGGCATCACAGATACGCAGTATTTT. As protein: CSVGGSGTSGITDTQYF.

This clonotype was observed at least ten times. The CDR3 region is CSVEGLPGPSSYNEQFF. In nucleotides, the CDR3 is TGCAGCGTTGAAGGTCTACCGGGTCCAAGCTCCTACAATGAGCAGTTCTTC. V is TRBV29-1 and J is TRBJ2-1; D is unclear. The V end lost 1 base, the J end lost 0 bases, and 16 bases lay between the germline ends. Germline lookup yields CDR1 SQVTM and CDR2 ANQGSEA. CDR3 size: 17 residues.

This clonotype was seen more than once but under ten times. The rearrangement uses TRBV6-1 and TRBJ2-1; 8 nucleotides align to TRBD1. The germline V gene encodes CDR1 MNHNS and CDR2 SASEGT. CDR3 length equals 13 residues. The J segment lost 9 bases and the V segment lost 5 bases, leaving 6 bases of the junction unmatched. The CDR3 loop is CASSRTGYGEQFF. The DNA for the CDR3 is TGTGCCAGCAGTAGGACAGGGTATGGTGAGCAGTTCTTC.

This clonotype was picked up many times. This CDR3 is CASRPTSGSFSYEQYF. As DNA, the CDR3 is TGTGCCAGCAGACCTACTAGCGGGAGCTTCTCCTACGAGCAGTACTTC. The chain joins TRBV28 to TRBJ2-7; 11 bases match TRBD2. The J segment lost 0 bases and the V segment lost 6 bases, leaving 7 bases of the junction unmatched. Germline lookup yields CDR1 MDHEN and CDR2 SYDVKM. The CDR3 loop spans 16 amino acids.

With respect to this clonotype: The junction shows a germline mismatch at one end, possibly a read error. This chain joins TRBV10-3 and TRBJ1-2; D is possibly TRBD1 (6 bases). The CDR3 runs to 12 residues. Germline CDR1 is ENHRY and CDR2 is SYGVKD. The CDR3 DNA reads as TGTGCCATCAGTGCCAGGGGCGATGGCCACACCTTC. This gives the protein CAISARGDGHTF.

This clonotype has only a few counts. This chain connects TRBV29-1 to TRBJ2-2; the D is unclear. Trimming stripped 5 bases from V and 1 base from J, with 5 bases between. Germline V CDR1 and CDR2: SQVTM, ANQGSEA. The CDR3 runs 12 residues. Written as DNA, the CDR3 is TGCAGCGTTTTAATGAACACCGGGGAGCTGTTTTTT. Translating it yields CSVLMNTGELFF.

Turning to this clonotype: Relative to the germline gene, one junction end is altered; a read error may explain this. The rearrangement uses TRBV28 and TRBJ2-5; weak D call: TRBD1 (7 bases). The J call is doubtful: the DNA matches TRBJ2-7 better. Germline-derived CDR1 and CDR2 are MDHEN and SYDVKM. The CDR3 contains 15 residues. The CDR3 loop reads CASSFTGRGVYEQYF. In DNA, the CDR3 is TGCGCCAGCAGTTTTACGGGCAGGGGGGTTTACGAGCAGTACTTC.

As DNA, the CDR3 is TGTGCCAGCAGCAAAGCCTCAGGGGTACACGAGCAGTACTTC. Protein sequence: CASSKASGVHEQYF. This chain uses TRBV21-1 with TRBJ2-7; the table's D call TRBD1 went unverified against the DNA. TRBV21-1 is reported as a pseudogene. The CDR3 totals 14 residues.

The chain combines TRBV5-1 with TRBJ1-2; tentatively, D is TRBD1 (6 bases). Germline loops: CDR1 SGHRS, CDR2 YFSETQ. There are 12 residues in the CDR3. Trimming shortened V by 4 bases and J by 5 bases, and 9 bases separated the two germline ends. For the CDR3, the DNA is TGCGCCAGCAGCGTTGGACAGTATGGCTACACCTTC. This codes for CASSVGQYGYTF. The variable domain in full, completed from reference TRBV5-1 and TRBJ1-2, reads KAGVTQTPRYLIKTRGQQVTLSCSPISGHRSVSWYQQTPGQGLQFLFEYFSETQRNKGNFPGRFSGRQFSNSRSEMNVSTLELGDSALYLCASSVGQYGYTFGSGTRLTVV.

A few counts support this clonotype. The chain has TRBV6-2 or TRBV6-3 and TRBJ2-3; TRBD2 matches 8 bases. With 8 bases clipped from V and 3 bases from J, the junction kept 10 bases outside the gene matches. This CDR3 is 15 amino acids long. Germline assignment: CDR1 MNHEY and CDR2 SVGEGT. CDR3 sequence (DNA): TGTGCCAGCGGCTTAGGAGCGGGAGTTACAGATACGCAGTATTTT. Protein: CASGLGAGVTDTQYF.

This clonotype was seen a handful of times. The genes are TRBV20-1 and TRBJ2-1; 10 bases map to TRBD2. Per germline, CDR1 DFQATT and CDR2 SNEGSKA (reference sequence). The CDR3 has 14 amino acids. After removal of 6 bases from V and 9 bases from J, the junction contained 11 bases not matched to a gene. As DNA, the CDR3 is TGCAGTGCGTCAGCGGGAGGGCCGGTGGGTGAGCAGTTCTTC. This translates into CSASAGGPVGEQFF.

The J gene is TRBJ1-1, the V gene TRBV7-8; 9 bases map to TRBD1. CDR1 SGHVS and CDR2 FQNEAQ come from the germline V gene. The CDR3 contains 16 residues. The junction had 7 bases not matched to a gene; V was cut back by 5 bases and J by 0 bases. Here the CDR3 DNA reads TGTGCCAGCAGCAAGACAGGGGGTACCATGAACACTGAAGCTTTCTTT. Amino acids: CASSKTGGTMNTEAFF.

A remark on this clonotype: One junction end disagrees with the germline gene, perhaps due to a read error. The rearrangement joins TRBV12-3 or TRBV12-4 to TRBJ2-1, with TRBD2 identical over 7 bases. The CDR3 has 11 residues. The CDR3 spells CTSSHGTTEFF. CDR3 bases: TGTACCAGCAGTCACGGGACTACTGAGTTCTTC.

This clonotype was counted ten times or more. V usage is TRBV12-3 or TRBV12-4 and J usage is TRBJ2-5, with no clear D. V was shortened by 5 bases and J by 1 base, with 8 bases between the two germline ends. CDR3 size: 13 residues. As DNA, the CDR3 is TGTGCCAGCAGTCAGGACGGCCAAGAGACCCAGTACTTC. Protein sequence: CASSQDGQETQYF.

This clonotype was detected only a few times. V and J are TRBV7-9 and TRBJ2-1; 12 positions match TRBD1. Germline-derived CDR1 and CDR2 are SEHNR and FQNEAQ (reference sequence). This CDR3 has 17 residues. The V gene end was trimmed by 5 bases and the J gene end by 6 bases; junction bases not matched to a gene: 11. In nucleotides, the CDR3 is TGTGCCAGCAGCCCGGGACAGGGGGCGAATGTAGGCAATGAGCAGTTCTTC. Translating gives CASSPGQGANVGNEQFF.

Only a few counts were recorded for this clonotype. CDR3 nucleotides: TGTGCCAGCAGCCTCACCGGGACAGTCGGCAATGAGCAGTTCTTC. As protein: CASSLTGTVGNEQFF. The chain uses TRBV7-3 and TRBJ2-1, with 7 bases lining up with TRBD1. Germline V gene sequence: CDR1 SGHTA, CDR2 FQGTGA. V lost 5 bases and J lost 6; bases outside the gene matches: 10. CDR3 size: 15 residues. Looking up the rest from reference TRBV7-3 and TRBJ2-1 gives the full variable domain: GAGVSQTPSNKVTEKGKYVELRCDPISGHTALYWYRQSLGQGPEFLIYFQGTGAADDSGLPNDRFFAVRPEGSVSTLKIQRTERGDSAVYLCASSLTGTVGNEQFFGPGTRLTVL.

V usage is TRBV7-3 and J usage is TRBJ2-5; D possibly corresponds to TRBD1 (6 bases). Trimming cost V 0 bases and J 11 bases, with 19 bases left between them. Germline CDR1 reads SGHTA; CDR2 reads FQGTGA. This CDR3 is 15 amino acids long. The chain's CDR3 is CASSLTQGPPNEQYF. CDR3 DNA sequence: TGTGCCAGCAGCTTAACCCAGGGGCCGCCCAATGAGCAGTACTTC.

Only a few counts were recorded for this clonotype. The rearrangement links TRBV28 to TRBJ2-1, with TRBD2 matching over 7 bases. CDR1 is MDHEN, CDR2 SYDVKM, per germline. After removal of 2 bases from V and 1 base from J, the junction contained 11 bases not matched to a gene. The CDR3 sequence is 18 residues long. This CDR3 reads CASSLPTFLAESYNEQFF. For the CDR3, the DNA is TGTGCCAGCAGTTTACCTACTTTCCTAGCGGAGTCCTACAATGAGCAGTTCTTC.